The 21 T cell receptor beta chains reported below all come from one sample, sequenced in a study of regulatory T cells in long-lasting Graves disease. Library construction for TCR beta used iRepertoire HTBI primers and Arm-PCR of CDR3 regions. One entry per CDR3 protein results from TCRdb running MiXCR on the multiplex PCR reads. The sample has approximately 540,000 distinct CDR3 sequences; around 12% are singletons. Time point in this sample: newly diagnosed GD, antithyroid drugs for less than 3 months. Isolated PBMC RNA provided the starting material for the TCR library. The data were also submitted as part of a second study, on T cells in Graves' hyperthyroidism and ophthalmopathy.

The sample here was peripheral blood mononuclear cells (PBMCs), taken at new diagnosis, from a patient treated with antithyroid drugs. All receptors derive from a woman in her 30s with Graves disease.

This clonotype was seen ten or more times. This chain connects TRBV2 to TRBJ1-5, with D uncertain. With 5 bases removed from V and 9 bases from J, the gap between germline ends came to 11 bases. CDR1 is SNHLY, CDR2 FYNNEI, per germline. The CDR3 sequence is 12 residues long. The CDR3 DNA sequence: TGTGCCAGCAGTTGGACTATCCCGCCCCAGCATTTT. This sequence encodes CASSWTIPPQHF.

This clonotype came up many times. The CDR3 sequence: CASSLYSYGGEGMNTEAFF. The CDR3 DNA is TGTGCCAGCAGCTTGTACTCCTACGGGGGTGAAGGGATGAACACTGAAGCTTTCTTT. The rearrangement links TRBV7-2 to TRBJ1-1; D possibly corresponds to TRBD1 (5 bases). This CDR3 region has 19 residues. Germline V gene lookup returns CDR1 SGHTA and CDR2 FQGNSA. Between the trimmed V and J ends, which lost 3 bases and 0 bases, there was a span of 23 bases.

This rearrangement joins TRBV28 to TRBJ2-3; D is possibly TRBD1 (7 bases). Germline CDR1 MDHEN, CDR2 SYDVKM. The ends were cut back, 8 bases at V and 4 bases at J, with 13 bases in the middle. CDR3 length: 13 amino acids. CDR3 DNA sequence: TGTGCCAGCTCCCAGGGGGGATCAGATACGCAGTATTTT. Amino acid sequence: CASSQGGSDTQYF. Together with reference TRBV28 and TRBJ2-3, the CDR3 gives the full variable domain: DVKVTQSSRYLVKRTGEKVFLECVQDMDHENMFWYRQDPGLGLRLIYFSYDVKMKEKGDIPEGYSVSREKKERFSLILESASTNQTSMYLCASSQGGSDTQYFGPGTRLTVL.

This chain links TRBV6-2 or TRBV6-3 with TRBJ2-3, with 12 bases identical to TRBD2. The length of the CDR3 is 18 residues. The V gene's germline CDR1 is MNHEY and CDR2 SVGEGT. J lost 4 bases, V lost 5 bases, and 13 bases had no gene match. CDR3 coding DNA: TGTGCCAGCAGTGAAGCCCTGACTAGCGGGAGACCCGCAGATACGCAGTATTTT. This codes for CASSEALTSGRPADTQYF.

This clonotype came up many times. The genes are TRBV30 and TRBJ2-7; 8 bases map to TRBD1. Unmatched junction bases numbered 7, after V lost 8 bases and J lost 4 bases. This CDR3 has 12 amino acids. Germline-derived CDR1 and CDR2 are GTSNPN and SVGIG (reference sequence). DNA of the CDR3: TGTGCCGCAAACAGGGGGAGGTACGAGCAGTACTTC. As protein: CAANRGRYEQYF.

This clonotype was seen just once. A read error is likely here: a far larger clone is one base away. The V gene is TRBV6-1, the J gene TRBJ2-1, with D unclear. Germline CDR1 and CDR2: MNHNS and SASEGT. V lost 3 bases and J 2 bases, leaving 8 bases between the germline ends. This CDR3 has 14 amino acids. The CDR3 sequence is CASSDGSPYNEQFF. CDR3 nucleotide sequence: TGTGCCAGCAGTGACGGTAGCCCCTACAATGAGCAGTTCTTC.

This clonotype was counted many times. This chain links TRBV6-1 with TRBJ2-4, with 11 nucleotides matching TRBD1. V was pared by 3 bases and J by 6 bases, with 10 bases of the junction left unmatched. CDR3 length: 17 amino acids. Germline-derived CDR1 and CDR2 are MNHNS and SASEGT. CDR3 in DNA: TGTGCCAGCAGTGAGGGAGGGACAGGGGGTTACTTAAACATTCAGTACTTC. It yields the protein CASSEGGTGGYLNIQYF.

This clonotype has a handful of counts. This chain links TRBV7-9 with TRBJ1-2, with unresolved D. The germline V gene encodes CDR1 SEHNR and CDR2 FQNEAQ (reference sequence). CDR3 length equals 15 residues. With 0 bases removed from V and 6 bases from J, the gap between germline ends came to 14 bases. The CDR3 DNA is TGTGCCAGCAGCTTAGCGGGGAGACATACACATGGCTACACCTTC. Its translation is CASSLAGRHTHGYTF.

The table lists this clonotype with many counts. J is TRBJ2-4 and V is TRBV2; 12 nucleotides align to TRBD2. CDR1 and CDR2 (germline): SNHLY, FYNNEI. This CDR3 comprises 16 residues. The junction had 6 bases not matched to a gene; V was cut back by 6 bases and J by 3 bases. CDR3 nucleotide sequence: TGTGCCAGCAGGCCGACTAGCGGGGGCCTCAAAAACATTCAGTACTTC. Its protein product is CASRPTSGGLKNIQYF.

Many counts were recorded for this clonotype. The V and J genes are TRBV27 and TRBJ1-6, with TRBD1 matching over 7 bases. The V gene end was trimmed by 2 bases and the J gene end by 7 bases; junction bases not matched to a gene: 2. The CDR3 spans 14 residues. CDR1 and CDR2 from the germline V gene are MNHEY and SMNVEV (reference sequence). This chain's CDR3 is CASSLPGGNSPLHF. For the CDR3, the DNA is TGTGCCAGCAGTTTACCAGGGGGGAATTCACCCCTCCACTTT.

The chain carries TRBV6-1 and TRBJ2-7, with a tentative D call TRBD1 (6 bases). Trimming took off 8 bases at V and 3 bases at J, with 17 bases between the two ends. The CDR3 runs 14 residues. Germline V gene lookup returns CDR1 MNHNS and CDR2 SASEGT. The CDR3 DNA is TGTGCCAGCTACCCTGCTACAGGGTTCTACGAGCAGTACTTC. Protein product: CASYPATGFYEQYF.

In its sample, this clonotype was seen a few times. The chain combines TRBV3-1 with TRBJ2-1; 10 nucleotides agree with TRBD2. This CDR3 spans 15 amino acids. Germline V gene sequence: CDR1 LGHDT, CDR2 YNNKEL (reference sequence). V lost 0 bases, J lost 15 bases, and 11 bases stayed unmatched. This chain's CDR3 is CASSQDMLAGDNPFF. The CDR3 nucleotides read TGTGCCAGCAGCCAAGATATGCTAGCGGGAGACAACCCGTTCTTC.

This clonotype turned up a few times. The chain links TRBV15 to TRBJ1-1, with a tentative D call TRBD1 (5 bases). This CDR3 region has 13 residues. Per germline, CDR1 LNHNV and CDR2 YYDKDF (reference sequence). The germline V and J ends were trimmed by 5 bases and 12 bases, with 19 bases remaining between them. This CDR3 reads CATSWTDRGETFF. DNA of the CDR3: TGTGCCACCAGCTGGACGGACCGGGGCGAAACTTTCTTT.

There are many counts of this clonotype. V and J are TRBV7-2 and TRBJ2-7; 7 bases are shared with TRBD1. V was pared by 1 base and J by 2 bases, with 5 bases of the junction left unmatched. Germline CDR1 SGHTA, CDR2 FQGNSA. CDR3 length equals 15 residues. CDR3 DNA: TGTGCCAGCAGCTTAGGCCTGGGACAGACCTACGAGCAGTACTTC. Translated, it gives CASSLGLGQTYEQYF. The full variable domain, with the rest looked up from reference TRBV7-2 and TRBJ2-7, is GAGVSQSPSNKVTEKGKDVELRCDPISGHTALYWYRQSLGQGLEFLIYFQGNSAPDKSGLPSDRFSAERTGGSVSTLTIQRTQQEDSAVYLCASSLGLGQTYEQYFGPGTRLTVT.

This clonotype was recorded many times. The chain uses TRBV6-1 and TRBJ2-1, with TRBD2 matching 16 bases. V lost 6 bases, J lost 0 bases, and 2 bases stayed unmatched. Germline CDR1 MNHNS, CDR2 SASEGT. The CDR3 loop spans 17 amino acids. The CDR3 protein is CASRGTSGRASYNEQFF. The DNA of the CDR3 is TGTGCCAGCAGAGGGACTAGCGGGAGGGCCTCCTACAATGAGCAGTTCTTC.

The chain has TRBV6-1 and TRBJ2-3; D is possibly TRBD1 or TRBD2 (7 bases each). The CDR3 length is 14 residues. Germline V lookup: CDR1 MNHNS, CDR2 SASEGT. Deletions cut 3 bases from V and 3 bases from J, with 10 bases between. CDR3 protein: CASSDQGGTDTQYF. CDR3 bases: TGTGCCAGCAGTGACCAGGGGGGGACAGATACGCAGTATTTT.

This clonotype was recorded many times. V is TRBV3-1 and J is TRBJ1-1; the D gene is possibly TRBD1 (5 bases). Germline CDR1 and CDR2: LGHDT and YNNKEL (reference sequence). The germline V and J ends were trimmed by 0 bases and 1 base, with 12 bases remaining between them. This CDR3 has 16 residues. Here the CDR3 reads CASSQDRDGTNTEAFF. DNA for the CDR3: TGTGCCAGCAGCCAAGATAGGGACGGAACGAACACTGAAGCTTTCTTT.

This clonotype was seen more than once but under ten times. V is TRBV7-9 and J is TRBJ1-4; 8 positions agree with TRBD1. This CDR3 comprises 16 residues. The V segment lost 5 bases and the J segment 3 bases; nucleotides outside the gene matches: 8. In germline, CDR1 is SEHNR, CDR2 FQNEAQ (reference sequence). Here the CDR3 reads CASSPDRALPNEKLFF. The CDR3 nucleotides are TGTGCCAGCAGCCCGGACAGGGCACTGCCTAATGAAAAACTGTTTTTT.

This clonotype occurred a few times. The rearrangement links TRBV7-8 to TRBJ2-7; D may correspond to TRBD1 or TRBD2 (6 bases each). Germline V gene sequence: CDR1 SGHVS, CDR2 FQNEAQ. CDR3 length: 20 residues. With 5 bases removed from V and 4 bases from J, the gap between germline ends came to 33 bases. CDR3 residues: CASSRKIQDSPWGRLYEQYF. The CDR3 nucleotides are TGTGCCAGCAGCCGAAAAATCCAGGACAGTCCTTGGGGGAGGCTATACGAGCAGTACTTC.

In this sample, this clonotype turned up many times. The gene calls are TRBV20-1 and TRBJ2-1; 9 positions agree with TRBD2. The CDR3 is 16 residues long. Unmatched junction bases numbered 9, after V lost 0 bases and J lost 6 bases. From germline, CDR1 is DFQATT and CDR2 SNEGSKA (reference sequence). DNA for the CDR3: TGCAGTGCTAGAGATGGACTAGCGAGGTGGGGCAATGAGCAGTTCTTC. Protein: CSARDGLARWGNEQFF.

This clonotype has ten or more counts. This chain joins TRBV29-1 and TRBJ2-1, with 12 bases fitting TRBD2. The CDR3 covers 15 residues. Looked up from germline, CDR1 is SQVTM and CDR2 is ANQGSEA. V gave up 7 bases and J gave up 0 bases; unmatched junction bases: 4. The CDR3 here is CSAGTSGHSYNEQFF. CDR3 bases: TGCAGCGCCGGGACTAGCGGGCACTCCTACAATGAGCAGTTCTTC.